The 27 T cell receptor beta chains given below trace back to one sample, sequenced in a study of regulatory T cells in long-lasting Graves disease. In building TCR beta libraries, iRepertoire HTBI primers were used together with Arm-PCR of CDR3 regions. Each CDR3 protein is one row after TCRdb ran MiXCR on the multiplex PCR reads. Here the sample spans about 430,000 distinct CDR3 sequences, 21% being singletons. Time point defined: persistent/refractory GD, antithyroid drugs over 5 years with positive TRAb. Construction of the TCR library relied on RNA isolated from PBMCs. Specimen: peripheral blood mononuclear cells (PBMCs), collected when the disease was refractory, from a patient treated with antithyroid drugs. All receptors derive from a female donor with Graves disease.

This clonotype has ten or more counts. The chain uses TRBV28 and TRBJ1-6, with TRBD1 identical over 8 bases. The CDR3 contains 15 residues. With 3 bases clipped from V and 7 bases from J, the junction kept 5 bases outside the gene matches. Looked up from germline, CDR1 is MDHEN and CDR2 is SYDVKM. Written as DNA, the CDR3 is TGTGCCAGCAGTTTCCGGGACAGGCTGAATTCACCCCTCCACTTT. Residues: CASSFRDRLNSPLHF.

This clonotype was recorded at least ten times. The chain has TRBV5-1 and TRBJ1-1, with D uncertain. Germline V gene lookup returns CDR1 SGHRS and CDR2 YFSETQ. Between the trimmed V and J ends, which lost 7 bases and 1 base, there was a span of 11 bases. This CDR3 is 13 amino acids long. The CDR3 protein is CASGDNTNTEAFF. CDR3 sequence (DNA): TGCGCCAGCGGAGATAATACGAACACTGAAGCTTTCTTT.

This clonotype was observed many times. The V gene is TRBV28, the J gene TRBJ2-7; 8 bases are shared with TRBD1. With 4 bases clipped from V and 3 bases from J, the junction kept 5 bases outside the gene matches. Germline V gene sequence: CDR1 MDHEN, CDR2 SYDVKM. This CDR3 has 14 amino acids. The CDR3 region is CASSSGQGVYEQYF. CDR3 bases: TGTGCCAGCAGTTCCGGACAGGGTGTCTACGAGCAGTACTTC. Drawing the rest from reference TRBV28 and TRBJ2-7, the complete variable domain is DVKVTQSSRYLVKRTGEKVFLECVQDMDHENMFWYRQDPGLGLRLIYFSYDVKMKEKGDIPEGYSVSREKKERFSLILESASTNQTSMYLCASSSGQGVYEQYFGPGTRLTVT.

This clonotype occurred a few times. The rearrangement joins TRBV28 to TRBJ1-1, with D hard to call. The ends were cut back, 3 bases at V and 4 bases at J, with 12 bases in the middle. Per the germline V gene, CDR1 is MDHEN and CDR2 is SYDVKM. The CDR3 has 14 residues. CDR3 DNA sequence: TGTGCCAGCAGTTTGCCCGGGAGTGGCACTGAAGCTTTCTTT. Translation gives CASSLPGSGTEAFF.

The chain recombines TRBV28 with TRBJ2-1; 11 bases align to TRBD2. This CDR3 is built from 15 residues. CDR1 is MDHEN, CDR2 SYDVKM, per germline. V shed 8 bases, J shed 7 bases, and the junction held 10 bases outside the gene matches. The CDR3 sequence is CASQTLTSGRNEQFF. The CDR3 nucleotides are TGTGCCAGCCAAACCCTTACTAGCGGGAGAAATGAGCAGTTCTTC.

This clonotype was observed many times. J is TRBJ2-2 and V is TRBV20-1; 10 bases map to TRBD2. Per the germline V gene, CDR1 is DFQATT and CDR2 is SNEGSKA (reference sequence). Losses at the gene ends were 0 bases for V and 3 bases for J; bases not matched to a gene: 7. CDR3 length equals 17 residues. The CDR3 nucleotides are TGCAGTGCTAGAGATCATGAGCGGGGGGGGGACACCGGGGAGCTGTTTTTT. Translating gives CSARDHERGGDTGELFF.

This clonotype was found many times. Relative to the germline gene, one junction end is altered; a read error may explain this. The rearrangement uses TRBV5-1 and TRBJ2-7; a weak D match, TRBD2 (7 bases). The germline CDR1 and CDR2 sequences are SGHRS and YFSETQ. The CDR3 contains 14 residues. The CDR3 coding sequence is TGTGCCAGCAGCTTAAGGGGGGGTTCCTACGAGCAGTACTTC. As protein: CASSLRGGSYEQYF.

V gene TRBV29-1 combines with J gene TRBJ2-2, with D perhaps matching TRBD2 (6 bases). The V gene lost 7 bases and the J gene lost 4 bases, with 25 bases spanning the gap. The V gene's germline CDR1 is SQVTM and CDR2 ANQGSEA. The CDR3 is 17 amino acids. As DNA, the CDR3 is TGCAGCGCATTGAGACAAGGACTAAATCCGACCACCGGGGAGCTGTTTTTT. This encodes CSALRQGLNPTTGELFF.

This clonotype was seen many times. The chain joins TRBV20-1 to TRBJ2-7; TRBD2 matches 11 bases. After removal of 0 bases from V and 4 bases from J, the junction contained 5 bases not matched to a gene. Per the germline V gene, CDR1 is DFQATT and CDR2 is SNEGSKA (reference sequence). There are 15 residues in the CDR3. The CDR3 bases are TGCAGTGCTAGAGATTGGGGGACTAGCGGTTACGAGCAGTACTTC. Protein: CSARDWGTSGYEQYF.

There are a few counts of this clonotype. The CDR3 sequence: CASSQPTGQANQPQHF. The CDR3 DNA reads as TGCGCCAGCAGCCAACCCACTGGACAGGCTAATCAGCCCCAGCATTTT. V gene TRBV4-1 combines with J gene TRBJ1-5, with 7 bases aligning to TRBD1. The germline CDR1 and CDR2 sequences are MGHRA and YSYEKL. V dropped 2 bases and J dropped 4; count of bases not matched to a gene: 8. The CDR3 is made up of 16 amino acids.

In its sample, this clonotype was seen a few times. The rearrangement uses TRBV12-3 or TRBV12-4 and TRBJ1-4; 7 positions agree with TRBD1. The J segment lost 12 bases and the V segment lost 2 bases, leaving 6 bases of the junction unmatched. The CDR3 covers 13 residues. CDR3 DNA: TGTGCCAGCAGTTTAAATCTTGGGACAGAACTGTTTTTT. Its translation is CASSLNLGTELFF.

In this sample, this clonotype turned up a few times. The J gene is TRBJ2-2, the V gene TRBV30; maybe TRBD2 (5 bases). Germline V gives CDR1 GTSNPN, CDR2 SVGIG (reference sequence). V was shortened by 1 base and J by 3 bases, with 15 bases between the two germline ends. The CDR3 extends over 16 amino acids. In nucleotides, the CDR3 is TGTGCCTGGAGTGAGTTTGGTCAGCGGTACACCGGGGAGCTGTTTTTT. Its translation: CAWSEFGQRYTGELFF.

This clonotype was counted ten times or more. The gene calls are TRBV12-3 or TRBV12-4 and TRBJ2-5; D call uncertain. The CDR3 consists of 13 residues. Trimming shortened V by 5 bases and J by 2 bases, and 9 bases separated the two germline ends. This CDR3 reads CASSIGPQETQYF. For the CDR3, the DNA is TGTGCCAGCAGTATTGGTCCACAAGAGACCCAGTACTTC.

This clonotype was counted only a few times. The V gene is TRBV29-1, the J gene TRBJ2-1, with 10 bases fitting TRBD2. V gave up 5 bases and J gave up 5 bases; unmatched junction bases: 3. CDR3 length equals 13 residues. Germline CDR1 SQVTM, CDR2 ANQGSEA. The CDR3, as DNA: TGCAGCGTTTTAGCGGGAGGAAACAATGAGCAGTTCTTC. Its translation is CSVLAGGNNEQFF.

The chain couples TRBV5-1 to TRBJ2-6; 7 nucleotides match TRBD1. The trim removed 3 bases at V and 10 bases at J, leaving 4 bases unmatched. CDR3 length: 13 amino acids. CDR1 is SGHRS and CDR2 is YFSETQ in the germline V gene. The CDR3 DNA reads TGCGCCAGCAGCTGGACAGGTACGAACGTCCTGACTTTC. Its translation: CASSWTGTNVLTF.

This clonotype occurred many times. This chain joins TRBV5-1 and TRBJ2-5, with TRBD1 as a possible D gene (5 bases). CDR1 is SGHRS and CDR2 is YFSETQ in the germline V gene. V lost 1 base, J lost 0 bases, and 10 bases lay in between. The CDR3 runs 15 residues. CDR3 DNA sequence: TGCGCCAGCAGCTTGTCTCTCAGGGACCAAGAGACCCAGTACTTC. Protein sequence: CASSLSLRDQETQYF.

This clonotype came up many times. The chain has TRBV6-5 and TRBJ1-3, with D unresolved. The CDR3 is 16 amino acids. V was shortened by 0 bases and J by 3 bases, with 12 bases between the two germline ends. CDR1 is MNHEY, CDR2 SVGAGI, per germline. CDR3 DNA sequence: TGTGCCAGCAGTTACTCCCCTCAAAGTCATGGAAACACCATATATTTT. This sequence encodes CASSYSPQSHGNTIYF.

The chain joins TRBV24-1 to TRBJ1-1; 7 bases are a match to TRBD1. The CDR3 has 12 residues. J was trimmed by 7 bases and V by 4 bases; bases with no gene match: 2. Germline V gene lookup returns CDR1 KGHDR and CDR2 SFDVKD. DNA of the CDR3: TGTGCCACCAGTGAGCGGACAGGTGAAGCTTTCTTT. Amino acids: CATSERTGEAFF.

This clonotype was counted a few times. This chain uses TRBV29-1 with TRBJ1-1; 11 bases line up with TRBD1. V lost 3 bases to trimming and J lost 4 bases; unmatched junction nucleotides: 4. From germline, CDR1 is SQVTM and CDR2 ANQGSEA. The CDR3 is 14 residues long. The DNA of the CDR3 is TGCAGCGTTGAGGATGGGACAGGGGGCACTGAAGCTTTCTTT. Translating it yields CSVEDGTGGTEAFF.

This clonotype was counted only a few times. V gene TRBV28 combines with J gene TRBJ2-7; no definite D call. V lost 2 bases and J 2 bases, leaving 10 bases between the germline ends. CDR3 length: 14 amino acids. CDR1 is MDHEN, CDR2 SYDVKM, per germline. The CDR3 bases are TGTGCCAGCAGTTTAAATGGTCCTACCTACGAGCAGTACTTC. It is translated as CASSLNGPTYEQYF.

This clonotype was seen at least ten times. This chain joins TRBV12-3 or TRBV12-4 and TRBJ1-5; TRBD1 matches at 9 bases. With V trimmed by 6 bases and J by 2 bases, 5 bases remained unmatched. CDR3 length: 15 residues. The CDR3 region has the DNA TGTGCCAGCAGAAAAACAGGGGGCGGCAATCAGCCCCAGCATTTT. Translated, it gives CASRKTGGGNQPQHF.

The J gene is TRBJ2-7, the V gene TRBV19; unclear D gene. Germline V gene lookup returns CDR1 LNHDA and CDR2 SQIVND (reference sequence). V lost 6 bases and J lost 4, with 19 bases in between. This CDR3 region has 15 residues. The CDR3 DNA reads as TGTGCCAGTAGCCGATCGATCCTCCAAGGGTACGAGCAGTACTTC. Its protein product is CASSRSILQGYEQYF.

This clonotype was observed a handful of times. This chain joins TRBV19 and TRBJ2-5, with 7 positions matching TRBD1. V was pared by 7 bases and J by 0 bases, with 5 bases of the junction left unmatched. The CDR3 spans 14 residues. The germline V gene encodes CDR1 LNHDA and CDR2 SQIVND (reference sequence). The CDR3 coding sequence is TGTGCCAGTATCGGGACAGATTACCAAGAGACCCAGTACTTC. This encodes CASIGTDYQETQYF.

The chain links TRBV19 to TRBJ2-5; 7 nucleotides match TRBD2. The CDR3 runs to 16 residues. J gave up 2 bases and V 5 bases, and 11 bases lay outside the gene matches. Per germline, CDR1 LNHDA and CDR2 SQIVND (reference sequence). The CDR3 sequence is CASSQRASGTQETQYF. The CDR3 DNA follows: TGTGCCAGTAGTCAGAGGGCTAGCGGCACTCAAGAGACCCAGTACTTC.

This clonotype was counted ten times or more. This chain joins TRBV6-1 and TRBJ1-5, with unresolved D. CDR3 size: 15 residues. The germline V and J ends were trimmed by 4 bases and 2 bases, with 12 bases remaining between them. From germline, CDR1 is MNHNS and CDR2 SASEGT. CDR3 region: CASSVLQRGNQPQHF. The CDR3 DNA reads TGTGCCAGCAGTGTACTACAGAGGGGCAATCAGCCCCAGCATTTT.

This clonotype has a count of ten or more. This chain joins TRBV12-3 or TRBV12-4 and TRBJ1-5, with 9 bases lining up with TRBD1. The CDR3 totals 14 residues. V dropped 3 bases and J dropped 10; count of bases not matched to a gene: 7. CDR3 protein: CASSFGTGMVPQHF. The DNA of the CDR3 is TGTGCCAGCAGTTTTGGGACAGGGATGGTTCCCCAGCATTTT.

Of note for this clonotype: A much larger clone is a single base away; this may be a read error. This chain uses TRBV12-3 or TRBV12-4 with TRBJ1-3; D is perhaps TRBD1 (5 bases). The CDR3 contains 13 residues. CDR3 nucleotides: TGTGCCAGCAGCCCGGGGGTTGGAAACATCATATATTTT. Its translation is CASSPGVGNIIYF.